A selection of T cell receptor beta chains follows, all from one sample in a study of shared clonotypes between healthy human individuals. Using immunoSEQ multiplex PCR, the repertoire was profiled, and TCRdb retains in-frame clones only, with some absent. The repertoire holds a few hundred thousand clones, with 79% as singletons. Specimen: PBMCs. The receptors originated from a woman in her 40s in good health. Some clones in this sample may be carry-over from other donors' samples. The conserved cysteine and the conserved F or W are not part of the CDR3 here.

>TRBV28
ASRGQAYNEQF
>TRBV29-1
SVTVAHEEETQY
>TRBV7-2
ASSLLGTGNTIY
>TRBV28
ASRSGTYNSPLH
>TRBV27
ASSLRTGGPEAF
>TRBV5-1
ASSFGGTVNTEAF
>TRBV7-2
ASSPRGLAGQETQY
>TRBV7-3
ASSLGGGSEQY
>TRBV15
ATSREASGSYEQY
>TRBV5-1
ASSAGTGPEKLF
>TRBV18
ASSPFGSGTTDTQY
>TRBV4-1
ASSPSRGYGYT
>TRBV28
ASSLSGTEKLF
>TRBV5-1
ASSLSWGSRDEQY
>TRBV18
ASSPDRIKDTGELF
>TRBV18
ASSPLRGGNQPQH
>TRBV11-2
ASSLALAGNEQF
>TRBV5-4
ASSLGLVNTYEQY
>TRBV10-2
ASSPTGTHYNEQF
>TRBV9
ASSGQGPDTQY
>TRBV27
ASSLSIQGGSTDTQY
>TRBV18
ASSPQNRDEQF
>TRBV18
ASSPASKETQY
>TRBV5-6
ASARTTNNEQF
>TRBV9
ASSVAGEVYEQY
>TRBV6-1
ASSDSLGISYEQY
>TRBV7-2
ASSPGRDYGYT